The 30 T cell receptor beta chains below were found in one sample sequenced in a study of T-cell reconstitution after alpha-beta-depleted transplantation in children. Researchers prepared the TCRbeta library using unique molecular identifiers, the study reports. TCRdb itself ran the PCR reads through MiXCR, one entry per CDR3 protein. Of 700,000 or so distinct CDR3 sequences listed, under 15% are singletons. Sequenced material: PBMCs, taken before TCRalphabeta/CD19-depleted stem cell transplant. All receptors come from a girl between 2 and 10 years old with congenital amegakaryocytic thrombocytopenia, due to receive a stem cell transplant.

This clonotype has only a few counts. The rearrangement uses TRBV5-1 and TRBJ2-1; 7 bases align to TRBD1. The CDR3 length is 13 residues. The V gene's germline CDR1 is SGHRS and CDR2 YFSETQ. The ends lost 4 bases at V and 10 bases at J; junction bases unmatched: 8. The CDR3 DNA reads as TGCGCCAGCAGCATACAGGGGTCAGGGGAGCAGTTCTTC. Protein sequence: CASSIQGSGEQFF.

This clonotype has more than one count but fewer than ten. The chain recombines TRBV29-1 with TRBJ1-1, with D possibly TRBD1 on 5 matching bases. V was shortened by 4 bases and J by 0 bases, with 18 bases between the two germline ends. The CDR3 length is 16 residues. The germline CDR1 and CDR2 sequences are SQVTM and ANQGSEA. The DNA for the CDR3 is TGCAGCGTTGCCGGGGAAGGGGCCACCATGAACACTGAAGCTTTCTTT. Amino acid sequence: CSVAGEGATMNTEAFF.

This clonotype was observed a handful of times. V is TRBV28 and J is TRBJ2-1; D is possibly TRBD1 or TRBD2 (6 bases each). This CDR3 comprises 16 residues. Germline CDR1 reads MDHEN; CDR2 reads SYDVKM. Trimming left V 5 bases short and J 5 bases short, with 19 bases between. As DNA, the CDR3 is TGTGCCAGCAGTACACCCTGGGGGGCGCGAAACAATGAGCAGTTCTTC. Translation gives CASSTPWGARNNEQFF.

The gene calls are TRBV5-1 and TRBJ2-2; 8 positions match TRBD1. V lost 5 bases, J lost 7 bases, and 7 bases stayed unmatched. The CDR3 runs to 14 residues. Germline V gene lookup returns CDR1 SGHRS and CDR2 YFSETQ. As DNA, the CDR3 is TGCGCCAGCAGACAACAGGGGGAACACGGGGAGCTGTTTTTT. Its translation is CASRQQGEHGELFF.

The J gene is TRBJ2-5, the V gene TRBV19, with D uncertain. Germline-derived CDR1 and CDR2 are LNHDA and SQIVND (reference sequence). This CDR3 spans 14 amino acids. Trimming pared 3 bases from V and 2 bases from J, leaving 10 bases between. The CDR3 is CASSIPRSQETQYF. CDR3 sequence (DNA): TGTGCCAGTAGTATCCCCAGGTCGCAAGAGACCCAGTACTTC. The whole variable domain, remainder taken from reference TRBV19 and TRBJ2-5, is DGGITQSPKYLFRKEGQNVTLSCEQNLNHDAMYWYRQDPGQGLRLIYYSQIVNDFQKGDIAEGYSVSREKKESFPLTVTSAQKNPTAFYLCASSIPRSQETQYFGPGTRLLVL.

The table lists this clonotype with a few counts. The chain joins TRBV20-1 to TRBJ2-3, with 7 bases fitting TRBD2. With 6 bases clipped from V and 8 bases from J, the junction kept 17 bases outside the gene matches. The CDR3 runs to 15 residues. CDR1 is DFQATT, CDR2 SNEGSKA, per germline (reference sequence). The DNA of the CDR3 is TGCAGTGCCGACCTAGCGGTAGACGTGCCAGGTACGCAGTATTTT. This encodes CSADLAVDVPGTQYF.

The sample holds many counts of this clonotype. V is TRBV20-1 and J is TRBJ2-3, with D uncertain. The V and J ends lost 4 bases and 7 bases respectively, with 6 bases between them. The CDR3 totals 10 residues. CDR1 DFQATT and CDR2 SNEGSKA come from the germline V gene (reference sequence). The CDR3 is CSANPNTQYF. The CDR3 DNA is TGCAGTGCTAACCCCAATACGCAGTATTTT.

This clonotype was detected many times. This chain uses TRBV20-1 with TRBJ2-5; 7 nucleotides agree with TRBD1. This CDR3 is built from 13 residues. Germline CDR1 reads DFQATT; CDR2 reads SNEGSKA (reference sequence). The V and J ends lost 3 bases and 1 base, in that order; junction bases with no gene match: 2. The CDR3 region is CSASRDSQETQYF. The CDR3 DNA is TGCAGTGCTAGTCGGGACAGCCAAGAGACCCAGTACTTC.

The chain has TRBV25-1 and TRBJ2-7, with 8 positions matching TRBD2. This CDR3 has 17 residues. CDR1 is MGHDK and CDR2 is SYGVNS in the germline V gene. Trimming took 2 bases from V and 0 from J; bases not matched to a gene: 9. In DNA, the CDR3 is TGTGCCAGCAGTGAAATAGCGGGAACGAGGAGCTCCTACGAGCAGTACTTC. Its protein product is CASSEIAGTRSSYEQYF.

This clonotype has ten or more counts. This chain uses TRBV4-2 with TRBJ2-2; the match to TRBD2 covers 8 bases. The V gene's germline CDR1 is LGHNA and CDR2 YNFKEQ. V was pared by 0 bases and J by 6 bases, with 24 bases of the junction left unmatched. This CDR3 region has 22 residues. CDR3 in DNA: TGTGCCAGCAGCCAAGAGAAAGGGCCTAGCGGGCGAAATGGGTTTGGGGCCGGGGAGCTGTTTTTT. As protein: CASSQEKGPSGRNGFGAGELFF.

The chain combines TRBV5-1 with TRBJ2-2; 11 positions match TRBD2. J was trimmed by 6 bases and V by 1 base; bases with no gene match: 5. CDR1 is SGHRS, CDR2 YFSETQ, per germline. The length of the CDR3 is 16 residues. CDR3: CASSLILAGAAGELFF. The CDR3 DNA is TGCGCCAGCAGCTTGATACTAGCGGGAGCCGCCGGGGAGCTGTTTTTT. The full variable domain, completed using reference TRBV5-1 and TRBJ2-2, is KAGVTQTPRYLIKTRGQQVTLSCSPISGHRSVSWYQQTPGQGLQFLFEYFSETQRNKGNFPGRFSGRQFSNSRSEMNVSTLELGDSALYLCASSLILAGAAGELFFGEGSRLTVL.

This clonotype was recorded at least ten times. The chain is built from TRBV30 and TRBJ1-1, with unresolved D. Per the germline V gene, CDR1 is GTSNPN and CDR2 is SVGIG (reference sequence). The CDR3 extends over 12 amino acids. V was cut by 0 bases and J by 0 bases, with 2 bases left in between. CDR3 DNA sequence: TGTGCCTGGAGTGTACTGAACACTGAAGCTTTCTTT. It yields the protein CAWSVLNTEAFF.

This clonotype has a handful of counts. The rearrangement links TRBV28 to TRBJ2-7, with a weak D call TRBD1 (5 bases). CDR3 length: 14 residues. V was shortened by 5 bases and J by 2 bases, with 13 bases between the two germline ends. CDR1 and CDR2 from the germline V gene are MDHEN and SYDVKM. The CDR3 here is CASSLQGYAYEQYF. As DNA, the CDR3 is TGTGCCAGCAGTCTGCAGGGTTACGCCTACGAGCAGTACTTC.

The chain uses TRBV6-5 and TRBJ2-4; D call uncertain. This CDR3 is built from 14 residues. The germline V gene has CDR1 MNHEY and CDR2 SVGAGI. The germline V and J ends were trimmed by 4 bases and 4 bases, with 11 bases remaining between them. CDR3 nucleotides: TGTGCCAGCAGTTTAGACCGAGTAAAAAACATTCAGTACTTC. It translates to CASSLDRVKNIQYF.

This clonotype was seen repeatedly, ten times or more. A read error may account for a junction end that differs from germline. For the CDR3, the DNA is TGTGCCAGCAGTCTAGCGGAGGGTGGCACAGATACGCAGTATTTT. Encoded protein: CASSLAEGGTDTQYF. This rearrangement joins TRBV12-3 or TRBV12-4 to TRBJ2-3; 7 positions agree with TRBD2. CDR3 length: 15 residues.

V usage is TRBV7-9 and J usage is TRBJ2-1; no clear D gene. Deletions cut 4 bases from V and 0 bases from J, with 10 bases between. This CDR3 comprises 15 residues. Germline V CDR1 and CDR2: SEHNR, FQNEAQ (reference sequence). The CDR3 protein is CASSSPFLSYNEQFF. For the CDR3, the DNA is TGTGCCAGCAGCTCCCCCTTCCTCTCCTACAATGAGCAGTTCTTC.

This clonotype was seen at least ten times. The J gene is TRBJ1-4, the V gene TRBV5-1; the D gene is possibly TRBD1 (6 bases). Germline V gene sequence: CDR1 SGHRS, CDR2 YFSETQ. V shed 0 bases and J shed 6 bases, with 18 bases lying between them. This CDR3 region has 17 residues. CDR3 sequence: CASSLEGRGRRDEKLFF. As DNA, the CDR3 is TGCGCCAGCAGCTTGGAGGGTCGGGGGCGCCGAGATGAAAAACTGTTTTTT. Full variable domain (outside the CDR3, taken from reference TRBV5-1 and TRBJ1-4): KAGVTQTPRYLIKTRGQQVTLSCSPISGHRSVSWYQQTPGQGLQFLFEYFSETQRNKGNFPGRFSGRQFSNSRSEMNVSTLELGDSALYLCASSLEGRGRRDEKLFFGSGTQLSVL.

V is TRBV12-3 or TRBV12-4 and J is TRBJ1-4; 10 positions agree with TRBD1. The CDR3 loop spans 15 amino acids. Trimming at V came to 5 bases and at J to 9 bases, leaving 9 bases not matched to a gene. The CDR3 sequence is CASSRMGQGLQKLFF. The CDR3 DNA sequence: TGTGCCAGCAGTCGGATGGGACAGGGGCTACAAAAACTGTTTTTT.

The chain combines TRBV30 with TRBJ2-7; 8 bases fit TRBD1. The CDR3 extends over 16 amino acids. Germline V gives CDR1 GTSNPN, CDR2 SVGIG (reference sequence). After removal of 3 bases from V and 1 base from J, the junction contained 11 bases not matched to a gene. The CDR3 reads CAWSVDRGPLSYEQYF. The CDR3 DNA reads TGTGCCTGGAGCGTTGACAGGGGCCCTTTATCCTACGAGCAGTACTTC.

This clonotype was counted only a few times. The chain is built from TRBV10-3 and TRBJ2-5; 7 bases are a match to TRBD1. CDR1 is ENHRY and CDR2 is SYGVKD in the germline V gene. The J segment lost 2 bases and the V segment lost 11 bases, leaving 11 bases of the junction unmatched. The CDR3 has 14 residues. The CDR3 nucleotides read TGTGCCGCGAAAGGGGGCTGGGATCAAGAGACCCAGTACTTC. Residues: CAAKGGWDQETQYF.

The V and J genes are TRBV5-1 and TRBJ2-6, with D possibly TRBD2 on 6 matching bases. There are 17 residues in the CDR3. CDR1 SGHRS and CDR2 YFSETQ come from the germline V gene. V dropped 4 bases and J dropped 2 bases, with 16 bases sitting between them. CDR3 residues: CASSPERRVAGANVLTF. The CDR3 region has the DNA TGCGCCAGCAGCCCGGAAAGGAGGGTCGCTGGGGCCAACGTCCTGACTTTC. Based on the CDR3 plus reference TRBV5-1 and TRBJ2-6, the full variable domain is KAGVTQTPRYLIKTRGQQVTLSCSPISGHRSVSWYQQTPGQGLQFLFEYFSETQRNKGNFPGRFSGRQFSNSRSEMNVSTLELGDSALYLCASSPERRVAGANVLTFGAGSRLTVL.

This clonotype was seen a few times. CDR3 sequence (DNA): TGTGCCAGCAGACTACCGGGGCCCAACACTGAAGCTTTCTTT. Translated: CASRLPGPNTEAFF. The rearrangement joins TRBV27 to TRBJ1-1; possible D gene TRBD1, 5 bases. Trimming removed 6 bases from V and 2 bases from J, with 13 bases in between. The CDR3 covers 14 residues. In germline, CDR1 is MNHEY, CDR2 SMNVEV (reference sequence).

This clonotype appeared a few times. The chain is built from TRBV5-4 and TRBJ2-7; weak D call: TRBD2 (6 bases). The V gene lost 4 bases and the J gene lost 6 bases, with 14 bases spanning the gap. Germline V lookup: CDR1 SGHNT, CDR2 YYREEE (reference sequence). The CDR3 consists of 13 residues. As DNA, the CDR3 is TGTGCCAGCAGCAACGGGGGTGGACGCGAGCAGTACTTC. Translation: CASSNGGGREQYF.

In its sample, this clonotype was seen many times. The V and J genes are TRBV20-1 and TRBJ2-1; D may correspond to TRBD1 or TRBD2 (5 bases each). Germline lookup yields CDR1 DFQATT and CDR2 SNEGSKA (reference sequence). The V end lost 2 bases, the J end lost 9 bases, and 17 bases lay between the germline ends. The CDR3 has 14 residues. In DNA form, the CDR3 reads TGCAGTGCTAGACACGAGGGGAGTAATGGTGAGCAGTTCTTC. Amino acids: CSARHEGSNGEQFF.

This chain joins TRBV20-1 and TRBJ2-2, with D tentatively TRBD2 (6 bases). In germline, CDR1 is DFQATT, CDR2 SNEGSKA (reference sequence). V was cut by 6 bases and J by 6 bases, with 17 bases left in between. There are 14 residues in the CDR3. This CDR3 is CSAPPAGRSGELFF. CDR3 DNA sequence: TGCAGTGCCCCGCCGGCGGGACGTTCCGGGGAGCTGTTTTTT.

This clonotype showed up just a few times. As DNA, the CDR3 is TGCGCCAGCAGCTGGGGACGTAGCTCGGCAGCGGACACTGAAGCTTTCTTT. As protein: CASSWGRSSAADTEAFF. V usage is TRBV5-1 and J usage is TRBJ1-1, with D perhaps matching TRBD1 (5 bases). Trimming left V 3 bases short and J 3 bases short, with 21 bases between. CDR1 and CDR2 (germline): SGHRS, YFSETQ. The CDR3 extends over 17 amino acids.

This chain uses TRBV4-2 with TRBJ2-7; D unclear. The germline gives CDR1 LGHNA, CDR2 YNFKEQ. Trimming removed 0 bases at V and 5 bases at J, with 8 bases between. The CDR3 loop spans 13 amino acids. The CDR3 nucleotides read TGTGCCAGCAGCCAAGATCGGAAGGACGAGCAGTACTTC. As protein: CASSQDRKDEQYF.

This clonotype has only one observation. The junction departs from germline at one end; a sequencing error may be responsible. This chain links TRBV3-1 with TRBJ2-1, with TRBD2 identical over 9 bases. The CDR3 covers 17 residues. In germline, CDR1 is LGHDT, CDR2 YNNKEL (reference sequence). In DNA, the CDR3 is TGTGCCAGCTGCCAAGATCCCGGGGTAGCGGGAGAAAATGAGCAGTTCTTC. Translated, it gives CASCQDPGVAGENEQFF.

This clonotype was seen more than once but under ten times. The chain is built from TRBV5-6 and TRBJ2-5; TRBD1 might be the D (7 bases). This CDR3 comprises 15 residues. The germline V and J ends were trimmed by 4 bases and 2 bases, with 15 bases remaining between them. Per germline, CDR1 SGHDT and CDR2 YYEEEE. The CDR3 spells CASSKRTGGQETQYF. The DNA of the CDR3 is TGTGCCAGCAGCAAACGGACAGGAGGGCAAGAGACCCAGTACTTC.

To note about this clonotype: A read error is possible here, since a much larger clone lies one base away. The chain carries TRBV29-1 and TRBJ2-2, with D maybe TRBD2 (6 bases). The CDR3 contains 15 residues. CDR1 is SQVTM and CDR2 is ANQGSEA in the germline V gene. In DNA, the CDR3 is TGCAGCGTTGCCCCGTCTCGGGAGAACACCGGGGAGCCGTTTTTT. Its translation: CSVAPSRENTGEPFF.